The clone carrying this TCR beta chain was counted a few times. Its antigen is not identified. The table came from immunoSEQ multiplex PCR; TCRdb's copy has only in-frame clones and leaves some out. The sample comprises over 150,000 clones, roughly 92% of which are singletons, and 1.5% to 2% rests with the top ten. Trimming removed 5 bases from V and 4 bases from J, with 8 bases in between. CDR1 is SEHNR and CDR2 is FQNEAQ in the germline V gene (reference sequence). CDR3 size: 12 residues. The data originate from a study of T cell responses to AZD1222 COVID-19 vaccine. Overall study results and limits: Unmutated variant regions reportedly attract nearly half of all spike-specific TCRs. In a largely white British group with more females than males, clonal diversity was possibly underestimated.

The receptor comes from an adult in good health. The V gene is TRBV7-9, the J gene TRBJ1-2; no clear D. The sequences come from peripheral blood, collected on day 0 of AZD1222 vaccination. The chain's CDR3 is CASSPVSYGYTF. The CDR3 DNA reads TGTGCCAGCAGCCCGGTATCCTATGGCTACACCTTC.